This T cell receptor beta chain is from a study of T cell changes during pregnancy in multiple sclerosis. The method was immunoSEQ multiplex PCR; TCRdb's version includes in-frame clones alone and lacks a portion of them. The top ten clones hold less than 0.65% of a sample with around 51,000 clones, around 94% of them seen once. V lost 1 base, J lost 4 bases, and 7 bases stayed unmatched. CDR1 is SGHTA, CDR2 FQGTGA, per germline. The CDR3 totals 16 residues. The V call is TRBV7-3, the J call TRBJ2-3; 8 nucleotides agree with TRBD2. The material was CD4+ T cells from peripheral blood mononuclear cells, obtained in the second trimester of pregnancy. This sequence originates from a female donor with multiple sclerosis, enrolled in a pregnancy study. The CDR3 region has the DNA TGTGCCAGCAGCTTAAGTCCGGGGGGGCTATCAGATACGCAGTATTTT. Residues: CASSLSPGGLSDTQYF.